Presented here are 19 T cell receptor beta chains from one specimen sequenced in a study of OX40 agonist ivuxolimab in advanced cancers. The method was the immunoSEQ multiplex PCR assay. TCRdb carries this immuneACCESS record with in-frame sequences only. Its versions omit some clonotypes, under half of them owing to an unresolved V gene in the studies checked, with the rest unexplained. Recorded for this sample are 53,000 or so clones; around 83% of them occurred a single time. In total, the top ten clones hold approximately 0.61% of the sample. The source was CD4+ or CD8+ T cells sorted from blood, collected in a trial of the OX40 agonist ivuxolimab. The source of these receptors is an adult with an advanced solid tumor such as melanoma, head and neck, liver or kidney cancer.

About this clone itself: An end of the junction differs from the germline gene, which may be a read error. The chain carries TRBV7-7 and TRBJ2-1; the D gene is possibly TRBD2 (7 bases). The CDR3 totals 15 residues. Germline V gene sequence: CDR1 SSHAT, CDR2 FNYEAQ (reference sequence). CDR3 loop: CASSLEGGGSGEQFF. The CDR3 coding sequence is TGTGCTAGCAGCTTAGAGGGGGGGGGCAGTGGTGAGCAGTTCTTC. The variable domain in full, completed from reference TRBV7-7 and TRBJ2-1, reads GAGVSQSPRYKVTKRGQDVTLRCDPISSHATLYWYQQALGQGPEFLTYFNYEAQPDKSGLPSDRFSAERPEGSISTLTIQRTEQRDSAMYRCASSLEGGGSGEQFFGPGTRLTVL.

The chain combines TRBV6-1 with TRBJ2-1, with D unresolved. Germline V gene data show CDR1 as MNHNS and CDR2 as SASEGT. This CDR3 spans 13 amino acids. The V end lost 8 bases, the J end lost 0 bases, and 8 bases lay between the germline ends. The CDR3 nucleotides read TGTGCCAGCGAGGAAACCTCCTACAATGAGCAGTTCTTC. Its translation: CASEETSYNEQFF.

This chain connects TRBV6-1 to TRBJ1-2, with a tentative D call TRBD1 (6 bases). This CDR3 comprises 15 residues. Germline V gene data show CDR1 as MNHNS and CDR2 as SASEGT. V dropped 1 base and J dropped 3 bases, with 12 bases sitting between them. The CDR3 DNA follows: TGTGCCAGCAGTGAAGACCAGGGGCCTCACTATGGCTACACCTTC. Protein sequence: CASSEDQGPHYGYTF.

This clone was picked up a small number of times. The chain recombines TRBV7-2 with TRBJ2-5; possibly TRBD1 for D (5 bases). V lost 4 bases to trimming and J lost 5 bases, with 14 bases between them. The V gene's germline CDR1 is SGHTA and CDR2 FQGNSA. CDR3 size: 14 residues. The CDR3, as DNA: TGTGCCAGCAGCTCGTTCCGTGGGGCGGAGACCCAGTACTTC. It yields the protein CASSSFRGAETQYF.

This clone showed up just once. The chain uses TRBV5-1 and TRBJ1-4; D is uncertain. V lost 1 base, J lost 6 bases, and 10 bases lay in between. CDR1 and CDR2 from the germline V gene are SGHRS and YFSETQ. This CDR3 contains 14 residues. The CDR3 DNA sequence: TGCGCCAGCAGCTTGACGGGAGGGTATGAAAAACTGTTTTTT. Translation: CASSLTGGYEKLFF.

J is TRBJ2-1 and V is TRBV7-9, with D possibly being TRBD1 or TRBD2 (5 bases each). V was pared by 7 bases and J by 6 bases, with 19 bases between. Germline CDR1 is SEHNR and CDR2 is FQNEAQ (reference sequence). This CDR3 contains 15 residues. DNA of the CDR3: TGTGCCAGCAATCCTTCCGGGACCCTATCCAATGAGCAGTTCTTC. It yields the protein CASNPSGTLSNEQFF.

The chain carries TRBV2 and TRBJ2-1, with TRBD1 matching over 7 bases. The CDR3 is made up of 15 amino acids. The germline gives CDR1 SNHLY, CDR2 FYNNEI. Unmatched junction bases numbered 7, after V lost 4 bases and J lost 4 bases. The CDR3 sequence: CASSVPGGSYNEQFF. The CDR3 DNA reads TGTGCCAGCAGTGTACCAGGGGGTTCATACAATGAGCAGTTCTTC.

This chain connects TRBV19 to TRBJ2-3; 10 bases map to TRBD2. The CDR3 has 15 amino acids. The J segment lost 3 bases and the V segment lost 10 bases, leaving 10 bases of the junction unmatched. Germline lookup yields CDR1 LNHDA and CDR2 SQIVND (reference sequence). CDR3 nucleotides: TGTGCCACCGGGGCCCTAGCGGGGGAAACAGATACGCAGTATTTT. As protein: CATGALAGETDTQYF. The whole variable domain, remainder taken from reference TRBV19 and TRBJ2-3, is DGGITQSPKYLFRKEGQNVTLSCEQNLNHDAMYWYRQDPGQGLRLIYYSQIVNDFQKGDIAEGYSVSREKKESFPLTVTSAQKNPTAFYLCATGALAGETDTQYFGPGTRLTVL.

CDR3: CASRGIPGTGDYGYTF. CDR3 bases: TGTGCCAGCAGGGGGATCCCCGGGACAGGGGACTATGGCTACACCTTC. The genes are TRBV28 and TRBJ1-2; TRBD1 agrees at 10 bases. Germline V CDR1 and CDR2: MDHEN, SYDVKM. The ends lost 6 bases at V and 3 bases at J; junction bases unmatched: 10. The CDR3 consists of 16 residues.

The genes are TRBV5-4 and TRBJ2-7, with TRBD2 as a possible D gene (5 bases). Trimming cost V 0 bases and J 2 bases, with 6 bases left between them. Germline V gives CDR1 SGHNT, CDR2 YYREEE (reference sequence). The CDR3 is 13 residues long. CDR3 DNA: TGTGCCAGCAGCTTGGCCGGGACCTACGAGCAGTACTTC. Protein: CASSLAGTYEQYF. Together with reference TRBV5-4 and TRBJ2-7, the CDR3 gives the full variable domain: ETGVTQSPTHLIKTRGQQVTLRCSSQSGHNTVSWYQQALGQGPQFIFQYYREEENGRGNFPPRFSGLQFPNYSSELNVNALELDDSALYLCASSLAGTYEQYFGPGTRLTVT.

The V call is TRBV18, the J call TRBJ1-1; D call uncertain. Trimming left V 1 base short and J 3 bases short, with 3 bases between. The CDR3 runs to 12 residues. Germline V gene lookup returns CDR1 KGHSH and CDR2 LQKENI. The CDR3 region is CASSPRDTEAFF. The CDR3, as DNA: TGTGCCAGCTCACCACGGGACACTGAAGCTTTCTTT.

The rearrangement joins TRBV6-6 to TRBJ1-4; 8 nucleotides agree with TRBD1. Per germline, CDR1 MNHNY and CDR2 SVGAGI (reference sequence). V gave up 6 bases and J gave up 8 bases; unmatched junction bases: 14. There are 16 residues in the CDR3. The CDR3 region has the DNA TGTGCCAGCAGACGCACCGGGACAGGAATGGCGGAAAAACTGTTTTTT. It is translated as CASRRTGTGMAEKLFF.

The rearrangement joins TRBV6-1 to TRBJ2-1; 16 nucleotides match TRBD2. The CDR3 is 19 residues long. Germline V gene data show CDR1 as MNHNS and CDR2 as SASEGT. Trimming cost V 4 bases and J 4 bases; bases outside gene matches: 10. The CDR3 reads CASSAGTSGRVYEYNEQFF. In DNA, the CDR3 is TGTGCCAGCAGTGCAGGGACTAGCGGGAGGGTCTACGAATACAATGAGCAGTTCTTC.

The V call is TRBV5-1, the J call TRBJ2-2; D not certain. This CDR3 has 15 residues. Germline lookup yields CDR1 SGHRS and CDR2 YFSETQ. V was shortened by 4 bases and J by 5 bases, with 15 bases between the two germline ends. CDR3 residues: CASSGSSRITGELFF. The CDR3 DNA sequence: TGCGCCAGCAGCGGGTCCTCGAGGATAACCGGGGAGCTGTTTTTT.

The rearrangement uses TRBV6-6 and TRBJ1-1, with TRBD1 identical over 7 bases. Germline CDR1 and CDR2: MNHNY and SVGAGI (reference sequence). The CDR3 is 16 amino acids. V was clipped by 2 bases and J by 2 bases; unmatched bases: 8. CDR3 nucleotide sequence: TGTGCCAGCAGTTACCCTCAGGGGGTGGGAAACACTGAAGCTTTCTTT. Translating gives CASSYPQGVGNTEAFF.

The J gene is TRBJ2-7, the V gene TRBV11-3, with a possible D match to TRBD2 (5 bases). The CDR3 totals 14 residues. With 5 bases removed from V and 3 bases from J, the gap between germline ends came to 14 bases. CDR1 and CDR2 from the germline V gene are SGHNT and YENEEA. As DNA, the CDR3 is TGTGCCAGCAGCCTCGACACGGGAAACTACGAGCAGTACTTC. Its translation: CASSLDTGNYEQYF.

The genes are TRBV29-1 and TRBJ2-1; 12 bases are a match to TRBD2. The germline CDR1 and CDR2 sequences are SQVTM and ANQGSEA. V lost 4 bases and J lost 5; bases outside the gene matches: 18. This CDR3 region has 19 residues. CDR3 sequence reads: CSVGTLAGGPQWGDNEQFF. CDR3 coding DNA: TGCAGCGTTGGCACTCTAGCGGGAGGGCCCCAGTGGGGGGACAATGAGCAGTTCTTC.

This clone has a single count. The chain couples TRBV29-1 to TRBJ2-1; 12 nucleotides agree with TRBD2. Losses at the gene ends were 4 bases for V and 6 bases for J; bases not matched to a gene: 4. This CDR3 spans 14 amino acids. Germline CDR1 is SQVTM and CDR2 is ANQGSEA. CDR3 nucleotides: TGCAGCGTTGGAGGACTAGCGGGGATCAATGAGCAGTTCTTC. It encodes CSVGGLAGINEQFF.

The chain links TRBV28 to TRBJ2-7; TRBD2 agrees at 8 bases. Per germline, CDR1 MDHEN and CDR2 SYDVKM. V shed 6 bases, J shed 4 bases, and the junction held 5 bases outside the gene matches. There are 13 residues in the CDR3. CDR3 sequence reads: CASRTGGKYEQYF. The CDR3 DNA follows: TGTGCCAGCAGAACGGGGGGGAAATACGAGCAGTACTTC.